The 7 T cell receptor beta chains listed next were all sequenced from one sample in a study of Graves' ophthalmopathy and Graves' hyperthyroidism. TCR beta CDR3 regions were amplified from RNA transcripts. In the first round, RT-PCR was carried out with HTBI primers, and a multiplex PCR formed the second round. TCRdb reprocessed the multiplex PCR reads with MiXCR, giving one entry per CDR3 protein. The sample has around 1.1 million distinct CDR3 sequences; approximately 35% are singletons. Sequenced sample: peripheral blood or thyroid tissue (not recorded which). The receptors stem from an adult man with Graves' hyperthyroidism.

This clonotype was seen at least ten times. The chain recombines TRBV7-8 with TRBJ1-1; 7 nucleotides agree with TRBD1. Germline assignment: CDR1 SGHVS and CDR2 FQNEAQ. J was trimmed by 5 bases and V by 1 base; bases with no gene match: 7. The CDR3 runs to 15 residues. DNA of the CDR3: TGTGCCAGCAGCTTAGTAGGGGGCGCGGGTACTGAAGCTTTCTTT. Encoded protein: CASSLVGGAGTEAFF.

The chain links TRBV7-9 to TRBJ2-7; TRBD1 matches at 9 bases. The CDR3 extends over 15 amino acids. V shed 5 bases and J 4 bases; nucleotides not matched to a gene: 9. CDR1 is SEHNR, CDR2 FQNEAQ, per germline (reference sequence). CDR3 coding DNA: TGTGCCAGCAGCAGACGGGACAGGGCGAGTTACGAGCAGTACTTC. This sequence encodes CASSRRDRASYEQYF.

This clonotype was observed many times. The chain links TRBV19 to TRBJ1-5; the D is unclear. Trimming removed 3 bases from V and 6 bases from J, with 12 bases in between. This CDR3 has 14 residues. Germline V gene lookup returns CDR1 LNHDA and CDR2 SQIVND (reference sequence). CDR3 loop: CASSISSSPQPQHF. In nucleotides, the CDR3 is TGTGCCAGTAGTATTAGCAGTTCCCCTCAGCCCCAGCATTTT.

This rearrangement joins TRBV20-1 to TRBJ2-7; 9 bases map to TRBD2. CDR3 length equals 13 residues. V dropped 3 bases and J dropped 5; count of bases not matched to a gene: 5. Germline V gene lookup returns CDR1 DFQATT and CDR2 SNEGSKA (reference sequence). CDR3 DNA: TGCAGTGCTAGTCGACTAGCGGAAAACGAGCAGTACTTC. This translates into CSASRLAENEQYF.

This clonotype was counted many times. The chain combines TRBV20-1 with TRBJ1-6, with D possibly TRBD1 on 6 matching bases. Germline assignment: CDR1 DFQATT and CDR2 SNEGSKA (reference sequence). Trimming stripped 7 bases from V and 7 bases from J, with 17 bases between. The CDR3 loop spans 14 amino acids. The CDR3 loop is CSGRGGLVNSPLHF. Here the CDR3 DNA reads TGCAGTGGGAGAGGGGGGTTGGTGAATTCACCCCTCCACTTT.

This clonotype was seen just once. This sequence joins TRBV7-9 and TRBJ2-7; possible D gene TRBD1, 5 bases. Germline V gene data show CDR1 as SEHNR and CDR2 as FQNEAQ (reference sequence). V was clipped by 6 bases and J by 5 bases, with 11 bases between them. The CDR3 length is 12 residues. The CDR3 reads CASSYLQDEQYF. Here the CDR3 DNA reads TGTGCCAGCAGTTACTTACAGGACGAGCAGTACTTC.

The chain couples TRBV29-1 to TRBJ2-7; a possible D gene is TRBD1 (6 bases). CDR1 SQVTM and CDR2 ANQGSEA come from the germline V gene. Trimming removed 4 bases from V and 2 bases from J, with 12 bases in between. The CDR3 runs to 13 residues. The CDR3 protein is CSVGSGVPYEQYF. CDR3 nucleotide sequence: TGCAGCGTTGGGTCAGGGGTTCCCTACGAGCAGTACTTC.